This T cell receptor (beta chain) was sequenced for a study of T cell changes during pregnancy in multiple sclerosis. V trimming: 5 bases; J trimming: 11 bases; junction bases outside the gene matches: 10. The CDR3 covers 13 residues. CDR1 is SEHNR, CDR2 FQNEAQ, per germline (reference sequence). Using immunoSEQ multiplex PCR, the repertoire was profiled, and TCRdb retains in-frame clones only, with some absent. This sample has 30,000 to 35,000 clones, with about 90% found just once. The sample holds many counts of this clone. The V call is TRBV7-9, the J call TRBJ2-3; the match to TRBD2 covers 7 bases. This receptor was identified in a female donor with multiple sclerosis, enrolled in a pregnancy study. The sequenced sample was CD8+ T cells from peripheral blood mononuclear cells, obtained after pregnancy. The DNA for the CDR3 is TGTGCCAGCAGCGCCAAACTAGCGAGAAAGCAGTATTTT. Its protein is CASSAKLARKQYF.